The 30 T cell receptor beta chains listed next were all sequenced from one sample in a study of blood T cell repertoires in COVID-19. Generated by immunoSEQ multiplex PCR, the TCRdb table keeps only in-frame clones and is missing some. The sample consists of about 220,000 clones, around 84% of them appearing once. The sample taken for sequencing was peripheral blood. The source is a woman aged 60-70 years who had recovered from COVID-19.

This clone was observed a handful of times. CDR3 in amino acids: CASSFSGANTDTQYF. The CDR3 nucleotides read TGCGCCAGCAGTTTTAGCGGGGCCAACACAGATACGCAGTATTTT. This chain links TRBV5-1 with TRBJ2-3; TRBD2 matches at 8 bases. CDR1 and CDR2 from the germline V gene are SGHRS and YFSETQ. The J segment lost 2 bases and the V segment lost 5 bases, leaving 7 bases of the junction unmatched. The CDR3 runs to 15 residues.

This rearrangement joins TRBV9 to TRBJ1-2; D call uncertain. Trimming cost V 6 bases and J 3 bases, with 18 bases left between them. In germline, CDR1 is SGDLS, CDR2 YYNGEE. The CDR3 covers 15 residues. The CDR3, as DNA: TGTGCCAGCACCCAATCAGGAGGGCTAGACTATGGCTACACCTTC. Amino acid sequence: CASTQSGGLDYGYTF. Full variable domain (missing parts from reference TRBV9 and TRBJ1-2): DSGVTQTPKHLITATGQRVTLRCSPRSGDLSVYWYQQSLDQGLQFLIQYYNGEERAKGNILERFSAQQFPDLHSELNLSSLELGDSALYFCASTQSGGLDYGYTFGSGTRLTVV.

The rearrangement links TRBV5-5 to TRBJ1-1; D perhaps matches TRBD1 (6 bases). V lost 4 bases and J 6 bases, leaving 10 bases between the germline ends. The CDR3 loop spans 12 amino acids. The germline gives CDR1 SGHKS, CDR2 YYEKEE (reference sequence). The CDR3 sequence is CASSAAGAEAFF. The DNA for the CDR3 is TGTGCCAGCAGCGCCGCAGGGGCTGAAGCTTTCTTT.

This clone came up a few times. The chain has TRBV15 and TRBJ2-7, with D perhaps TRBD2 (7 bases). V gave up 5 bases and J gave up 5 bases, with 22 bases separating them. The germline gives CDR1 LNHNV, CDR2 YYDKDF (reference sequence). This CDR3 has 16 residues. The CDR3 loop is CATSLKGGDTAHEQYF. The DNA for the CDR3 is TGTGCCACCAGCCTAAAGGGGGGGGACACGGCCCACGAGCAGTACTTC. The whole variable domain, remainder taken from reference TRBV15 and TRBJ2-7, is DAMVIQNPRYQVTQFGKPVTLSCSQTLNHNVMYWYQQKSSQAPKLLFHYYDKDFNNEADTPDNFQSRRPNTSFCFLDIRSPGLGDTAMYLCATSLKGGDTAHEQYFGPGTRLTVT.

The J gene is TRBJ1-2, the V gene TRBV6-5; weak D call: TRBD1 (6 bases). Germline loops: CDR1 MNHEY, CDR2 SVGAGI. The CDR3 extends over 14 amino acids. V was clipped by 5 bases and J by 4 bases, with 14 bases between them. CDR3 coding DNA: TGTGCCAGCAGTCCCGGACAGAGGCTCTATGGCTACACCTTC. Its protein is CASSPGQRLYGYTF.

The chain's CDR3 is CASSTTLAGHYNEQFF. The CDR3 DNA reads TGTGCCAGCAGTACGACCTTAGCGGGGCACTACAATGAGCAGTTCTTC. The chain uses TRBV27 and TRBJ2-1; 8 bases are a match to TRBD2. CDR1 and CDR2 from the germline V gene are MNHEY and SMNVEV (reference sequence). With 5 bases clipped from V and 3 bases from J, the junction kept 9 bases outside the gene matches. The CDR3 has 16 residues.

CDR3 region: CARSFDAGTCGNTIYF. Here the CDR3 DNA reads TGTGCCAGAAGCTTTGACGCCGGGACATGCGGAAACACCATATATTTT. The chain recombines TRBV5-3 with TRBJ1-3; possible D gene TRBD1, 6 bases. TRBV5-3 has ORF status, its function being uncertain. CDR3 length: 16 amino acids. The V gene lost 2 bases and the J gene lost 4 bases, with 16 bases spanning the gap.

This clone showed up just once. The chain has TRBV6-2 or TRBV6-3 and TRBJ1-2; possibly TRBD1 for D (5 bases). CDR3 length: 15 amino acids. Germline CDR1 and CDR2: MNHEY and SVGEGT. The ends were cut back, 2 bases at V and 3 bases at J, with 13 bases in the middle. CDR3 residues: CASSYGRGKDYGYTF. The CDR3 DNA is TGTGCCAGCAGTTACGGGAGGGGAAAAGACTATGGCTACACCTTC.

The V and J genes are TRBV3-1 (or the pseudogene TRBV3-2) and TRBJ2-7, with 9 bases aligning to TRBD2. CDR3 size: 16 residues. V lost 0 bases, J lost 3 bases, and 6 bases stayed unmatched. The germline gives CDR1 LGHDT, CDR2 YNNKEL (reference sequence). CDR3: CASSQDPRGGGYEQYF. In nucleotides, the CDR3 is TGTGCCAGCAGCCAAGATCCGCGGGGGGGAGGCTACGAGCAGTACTTC.

The genes are TRBV21-1 and TRBJ2-1; TRBD2, the table's D call, was not compared with the DNA. TRBV21-1 corresponds to a pseudogene. The CDR3 length is 17 residues. The CDR3: CASNRPLAGAWGNEQFF. The CDR3 region has the DNA TGTGCCAGCAATCGACCGCTAGCGGGGGCCTGGGGGAATGAGCAGTTCTTC.

This clone has only one observation. The V call is TRBV6-5, the J call TRBJ1-4, with TRBD1 identical over 7 bases. The J segment lost 3 bases and the V segment lost 0 bases, leaving 4 bases of the junction unmatched. This CDR3 is 16 amino acids long. Germline V CDR1 and CDR2: MNHEY, SVGAGI. The CDR3 coding sequence is TGTGCCAGCAGTTACTCGTGGCAGGGGGCTAATGAAAAACTGTTTTTT. It encodes CASSYSWQGANEKLFF.

The chain recombines TRBV7-8 with TRBJ1-3, with 8 bases matching TRBD1. CDR3 length equals 15 residues. CDR1 is SGHVS, CDR2 FQNEAQ, per germline. J lost 2 bases, V lost 5 bases, and 5 bases had no gene match. CDR3 DNA sequence: TGTGCCAGCAGCCCGCCAGGGGGCCCTGGAAACACCATATATTTT. Amino acid sequence: CASSPPGGPGNTIYF.

V gene TRBV10-3 combines with J gene TRBJ2-1, with 8 nucleotides matching TRBD2. This CDR3 is 17 amino acids long. Per the germline V gene, CDR1 is ENHRY and CDR2 is SYGVKD. Trimming cost V 10 bases and J 4 bases; bases outside gene matches: 18. CDR3 sequence (DNA): TGTGCCACCCGGAATCCAGCAACGGGGGGGCGATACAATGAGCAGTTCTTC. Its translation: CATRNPATGGRYNEQFF.

The chain couples TRBV18 to TRBJ2-5, with 10 positions matching TRBD2. Germline CDR1 is KGHSH and CDR2 is LQKENI. This CDR3 is 15 amino acids long. Trimming removed 3 bases from V and 4 bases from J; junction bases left unmatched: 5. CDR3: CASSPPIAGGETQYF. The CDR3, as DNA: TGTGCCAGCTCACCTCCAATAGCGGGGGGAGAGACCCAGTACTTC. The variable domain in full, completed from reference TRBV18 and TRBJ2-5, reads NAGVMQNPRHLVRRRGQEARLRCSPMKGHSHVYWYRQLPEEGLKFMVYLQKENIIDESGMPKERFSAEFPKEGPSILRIQQVVRGDSAAYFCASSPPIAGGETQYFGPGTRLLVL.

Notes on this clone: At one of its ends the junction is not consistent with the germline gene, which may arise from a read error. This chain uses TRBV7-7 with TRBJ2-2, with 9 bases identical to TRBD1. This CDR3 has 15 residues. The germline CDR1 and CDR2 sequences are SSHAT and FNYEAQ (reference sequence). The CDR3 protein is CASSPGQGFTGELFF. In DNA form, the CDR3 reads TGTGCTAGCAGCCCGGGACAGGGTTTTACCGGGGAGCTGTTTTTT.

This rearrangement joins TRBV3-1 (or the pseudogene TRBV3-2) to TRBJ2-1; the D gene is possibly TRBD1 (6 bases). Trimming shortened V by 6 bases and J by 9 bases, and 15 bases separated the two germline ends. CDR3 length equals 13 residues. CDR1 and CDR2 from the germline V gene are LGHDT and YNNKEL (reference sequence). Written as DNA, the CDR3 is TGTGCCAGCAGACTTACAGGGCGGAGTGAGCAGTTCTTC. It specifies CASRLTGRSEQFF.

This clone was seen just once. The chain links TRBV2 to TRBJ2-5, with a weak D call TRBD2 (6 bases). The germline V gene encodes CDR1 SNHLY and CDR2 FYNNEI. V shed 5 bases and J shed 0 bases, with 7 bases lying between them. The CDR3 runs 13 residues. CDR3 region: CASSRDYQETQYF. The DNA of the CDR3 is TGTGCCAGCAGTCGGGACTACCAAGAGACCCAGTACTTC. Together with reference TRBV2 and TRBJ2-5, the CDR3 gives the full variable domain: EPEVTQTPSHQVTQMGQEVILRCVPISNHLYFYWYRQILGQKVEFLVSFYNNEISEKSEIFDDQFSVERPDGSNFTLKIRSTKLEDSAMYFCASSRDYQETQYFGPGTRLLVL.

The rearrangement joins TRBV7-9 to TRBJ2-6, with D uncertain. Germline lookup yields CDR1 SEHNR and CDR2 FQNEAQ (reference sequence). This CDR3 is built from 13 residues. Trimming left V 10 bases short and J 4 bases short, with 11 bases between. The CDR3 sequence is CAILVTGANVLTF. CDR3 nucleotides: TGTGCCATTTTAGTAACGGGGGCCAACGTCCTGACTTTC.

The chain is built from TRBV5-1 and TRBJ1-1; the match to TRBD1 covers 8 bases. V lost 0 bases, J lost 5 bases, and 3 bases stayed unmatched. The CDR3 sequence is 14 residues long. Germline CDR1 is SGHRS and CDR2 is YFSETQ. CDR3 amino acids: CASSLGTGHTEAFF. DNA for the CDR3: TGCGCCAGCAGCTTGGGGACAGGGCATACTGAAGCTTTCTTT. Filled out from reference TRBV5-1 and TRBJ1-1, the complete variable domain reads KAGVTQTPRYLIKTRGQQVTLSCSPISGHRSVSWYQQTPGQGLQFLFEYFSETQRNKGNFPGRFSGRQFSNSRSEMNVSTLELGDSALYLCASSLGTGHTEAFFGQGTRLTVV.

This clone is classed as medium-sized. The genes are TRBV2 and TRBJ2-7; D gene uncertain. Germline CDR1 is SNHLY and CDR2 is FYNNEI. The V end was cut by 4 bases, the J end by 3 bases, with 7 bases between. The CDR3 has 12 residues. The CDR3 region is CASSGPGYEQYF. The CDR3 DNA follows: TGTGCCAGCAGTGGGCCGGGCTACGAGCAGTACTTC.

The genes are TRBV9 and TRBJ1-1, with a tentative D call TRBD1 (5 bases). Germline V gene sequence: CDR1 SGDLS, CDR2 YYNGEE. This CDR3 spans 14 amino acids. Deletions cut 1 base from V and 0 bases from J, with 7 bases between. The CDR3 DNA is TGTGCCAGCAGCGTATCAGGGATGAACACTGAAGCTTTCTTT. Residues: CASSVSGMNTEAFF.

The gene calls are TRBV6-2 or TRBV6-3 and TRBJ1-5, with 7 bases fitting TRBD1. The CDR3 is 14 amino acids. Per the germline V gene, CDR1 is MNHEY and CDR2 is SVGEGT. Trimming cost V 6 bases and J 2 bases; bases outside gene matches: 4. The DNA for the CDR3 is TGTGCCAGCAGCCGACAGGGAGGCAATCAGCCCCAGCATTTT. Translation: CASSRQGGNQPQHF.

V gene TRBV5-1 combines with J gene TRBJ2-2, with D perhaps matching TRBD1 (6 bases). CDR1 SGHRS and CDR2 YFSETQ come from the germline V gene. The CDR3 is 14 amino acids. V was clipped by 0 bases and J by 3 bases, with 6 bases between them. CDR3 region: CASSLGTDTGELFF. For the CDR3, the DNA is TGCGCCAGCAGCTTGGGGACAGACACCGGGGAGCTGTTTTTT.

The V gene is TRBV12-1, the J gene TRBJ2-3; TRBD2 is the table's D call, not checked against the DNA. TRBV12-1 is a listed pseudogene. The length of the CDR3 is 19 residues. As DNA, the CDR3 is TGTGCCAGCAGCTTTGCCCCGGCGGGGGGGCCTGCTAGCACAGATACGCAGTATTTT. Amino acids: CASSFAPAGGPASTDTQYF.

The CDR3 is CASSVEGGAYGDTQYF. The CDR3 nucleotides read TGTGCCAGCAGCGTAGAAGGGGGGGCGTACGGAGATACGCAGTATTTT. The chain recombines TRBV9 with TRBJ2-3; tentative D call: TRBD2 (7 bases). The CDR3 extends over 16 amino acids. Germline values: CDR1 SGDLS, CDR2 YYNGEE. V shed 0 bases and J shed 5 bases, with 16 bases lying between them.

The chain uses TRBV5-6 and TRBJ2-3; tentatively, D is TRBD2 (5 bases). CDR3 length: 15 residues. The germline V and J ends were trimmed by 7 bases and 5 bases, with 20 bases remaining between them. The germline gives CDR1 SGHDT, CDR2 YYEEEE. CDR3 protein: CASYDWRKSGDTQYF. CDR3 in DNA: TGTGCCAGCTACGACTGGAGGAAGTCAGGAGATACGCAGTATTTT.

J is TRBJ2-3 and V is TRBV3-1 (or the pseudogene TRBV3-2), with 8 nucleotides matching TRBD2. The J segment lost 0 bases and the V segment lost 0 bases, leaving 8 bases of the junction unmatched. CDR1 LGHDT and CDR2 YNNKEL come from the germline V gene (reference sequence). This CDR3 is 18 amino acids long. The CDR3 loop reads CASSQDRSGAFSTDTQYF. CDR3 nucleotide sequence: TGTGCCAGCAGCCAAGATCGTAGCGGGGCCTTTAGCACAGATACGCAGTATTTT.

This chain connects TRBV11-2 to TRBJ1-3, with 9 bases lining up with TRBD1. The CDR3 loop spans 15 amino acids. Germline V lookup: CDR1 SGHAT, CDR2 FQNNGV. The V and J ends lost 7 bases and 2 bases, in that order; junction bases with no gene match: 6. The CDR3 coding sequence is TGTGCCAGCAAAAAACAGGGGGCTCCTGGAAACACCATATATTTT. Its translation is CASKKQGAPGNTIYF.

The J gene is TRBJ2-7, the V gene TRBV6-2 or TRBV6-3; D perhaps matches TRBD1 (5 bases). This CDR3 comprises 16 residues. Germline V gives CDR1 MNHEY, CDR2 SVGEGT. Trimming shortened V by 0 bases and J by 0 bases, and 12 bases separated the two germline ends. The DNA for the CDR3 is TGTGCCAGCAGTTACTCCACAGCGCAGGGCTCCTACGAGCAGTACTTC. Amino acid sequence: CASSYSTAQGSYEQYF.

In this sample, this clone turned up a few times. The rearrangement uses TRBV5-1 and TRBJ2-7; 9 positions agree with TRBD1. Germline V gives CDR1 SGHRS, CDR2 YFSETQ. V shed 5 bases and J 2 bases; nucleotides not matched to a gene: 5. This CDR3 has 14 amino acids. CDR3 in amino acids: CASRPGQGTYEQYF. The CDR3 bases are TGCGCCAGCAGACCGGGACAGGGAACCTACGAGCAGTACTTC.